Listed below are T cell receptor beta chains from one sample, sequenced in a study of T cells in Graves' hyperthyroidism and ophthalmopathy. MiXCR was run by TCRdb on the multiplex PCR reads, yielding one entry per CDR3 protein. The sample carries a few hundred thousand distinct CDR3 sequences, roughly 46% recorded once. Sequencing was performed on peripheral blood or thyroid tissue (not recorded which). These receptors were obtained from a woman under 30 with Graves' hyperthyroidism. Each CDR3 is given with its conserved first and last residue. The D gene is left open where the match is weak. Expanded clones are given a class, and other clones once, few, many or no size at all.

j_call	d_call	v_call	clone_size	cdr3_aa	cdr3_nt
TRBJ2-6	-	TRBV19	many	CASTLFITGANVLTF	TGTGCCAGTACCCTCTTTATAACTGGGGCCAACGTCCTGACTTTC
TRBJ2-7	TRBD2	TRBV10-3	many	CAISAPGGHEQYF	TGTGCCATCAGCGCTCCGGGGGGGCACGAGCAGTACTTC
TRBJ1-5	-	TRBV7-8	many	CASSLAVVGTNQPQHF	TGTGCCAGCAGCTTAGCCGTAGTCGGGACTAATCAGCCCCAGCATTTT
TRBJ2-7	TRBD2	TRBV6-6	many	CASSYSGGRAGYEQYF	TGTGCCAGCAGTTACTCCGGCGGGAGGGCAGGGTACGAGCAGTACTTC
TRBJ1-2	-	TRBV7-9	once	CASSAADGCTF	TGTGCCAGCAGCGCGGCAGATGGCTGCACCTTC
TRBJ1-2	-	TRBV20-1	-	CSASTSRADYGYTF	TGCAGTGCCAGCACCTCCAGGGCTGACTATGGCTACACCTTC
TRBJ1-1	TRBD1	TRBV19	-	CTSRTGTGAGTEAFF	TGTACCAGTAGGACCGGGACAGGGGCGGGCACTGAAGCTTTCTTT
TRBJ2-2	-	TRBV7-8	-	CASSGERGTGPGELFF	TGTGCCAGCAGCGGGGAAAGAGGGACGGGGCCCGGGGAGCTGTTTTTT
TRBJ1-2	-	TRBV7-9	many	CASRPTGANYGYTF	TGTGCCAGCAGACCCACCGGTGCTAACTATGGCTACACCTTC
TRBJ2-3	TRBD1	TRBV9	few	CASSVQGVTDTQYF	TGTGCCAGCAGCGTACAGGGGGTGACAGATACGCAGTATTTT
TRBJ2-1	-	TRBV7-2	-	CASGKGGLQFREQFF	TGTGCCAGCGGAAAAGGGGGACTCCAGTTCCGTGAGCAGTTCTTC
TRBJ2-5	-	TRBV7-6	few	CASSLARVETQYF	TGTGCCAGCAGCTTAGCTCGGGTGGAGACCCAGTACTTC
TRBJ2-7	-	TRBV25-1	many	CASSVPGSYEQYF	TGTGCCAGCAGTGTTCCGGGCTCCTACGAGCAGTACTTC
TRBJ1-5	-	TRBV19	many	CASSIWGRSNQPQHF	TGTGCCAGTAGTATATGGGGGAGAAGCAATCAGCCCCAGCATTTT
TRBJ2-7	TRBD2	TRBV7-2	many	CASSLARSSGSHEQYF	TGTGCCAGCAGCTTAGCGCGGTCTAGCGGGAGCCACGAGCAGTACTTC
TRBJ1-2	-	TRBV7-9	-	CASSLAGAGDGYTF	TGTGCCAGCAGCTTAGCCGGGGCTGGAGATGGCTACACCTTC
TRBJ2-5	TRBD1	TRBV11-2	many	CASSLDLDRPSVTQYF	TGTGCCAGCAGCTTAGATCTGGACAGGCCCTCCGTGACCCAGTACTTC
TRBJ1-2	TRBD1	TRBV7-9	-	CASSLGSGGGGYTF	TGTGCCAGCAGCTTAGGGTCAGGGGGTGGTGGCTACACCTTC
TRBJ2-5	-	TRBV10-3	many	CAISLDSYQETQYF	TGTGCCATCAGCCTGGACAGCTACCAAGAGACCCAGTACTTC
TRBJ2-2	-	TRBV15	many	CATSRVGGELFF	TGTGCCACCAGCAGAGTAGGCGGGGAGCTGTTTTTT
TRBJ2-2	TRBD2	TRBV6-4	-	CASSGRAGGLFF	TGTGCCAGCAGTGGTCGAGCGGGAGGGCTGTTTTTT
TRBJ2-3	-	TRBV7-2	-	CASSLMGEDTRYF	TGTGCCAGCAGCTTGATGGGTGAAGATACGCGGTATTTT
TRBJ1-2	-	TRBV7-3	many	CASSLSPGRGYTF	TGTGCCAGCAGCTTAAGCCCGGGCCGTGGCTACACCTTC
TRBJ1-6	TRBD1	TRBV20-1	-	CSARGEDRAGNSPLHF	TGCAGTGCTAGGGGGGAGGACAGGGCTGGCAATTCACCCCTCCACTTT
TRBJ2-2	TRBD2	TRBV20-1	-	CSARVRTSGFGELFF	TGCAGTGCTAGAGTTAGGACTAGCGGGTTCGGGGAGCTGTTTTTT
TRBJ2-2	-	TRBV20-1	-	CSARGSGGAGELFF	TGCAGTGCTAGAGGATCAGGGGGGGCCGGGGAGCTGTTTTTT
TRBJ2-1	TRBD2	TRBV24-1	many	CATTSGASGSHEQFF	TGTGCCACCACAAGTGGGGCTAGCGGGAGTCATGAGCAGTTCTTC
TRBJ1-5	-	TRBV6-1	many	CASSEYVLNQPQHF	TGTGCCAGCAGTGAATACGTGCTCAATCAGCCCCAGCATTTT